These 22 T cell receptor beta chains were sequenced from one sample in a study of blood T cell repertoires in COVID-19. Only in-frame clones appear in the TCRdb table, and some are missing; sequencing was by immunoSEQ multiplex PCR. The data contain roughly 62,000 clones, approximately 80% of them singletons. The sample taken for sequencing was peripheral blood. Source of these receptors: a man younger than 40 with COVID-19, enrolled during active disease.

The chain is built from TRBV29-1 and TRBJ2-5; 7 nucleotides line up with TRBD1. The junction had 9 bases not matched to a gene; V was cut back by 6 bases and J by 5 bases. In germline, CDR1 is SQVTM, CDR2 ANQGSEA. The CDR3 extends over 13 amino acids. CDR3 region: CSVQTGLLETQYF. In nucleotides, the CDR3 is TGCAGCGTCCAGACAGGGCTGCTGGAGACCCAGTACTTC. Together with reference TRBV29-1 and TRBJ2-5, the CDR3 gives the full variable domain: SAVISQKPSRDICQRGTSLTIQCQVDSQVTMMFWYRQQPGQSLTLIATANQGSEATYESGFVIDKFPISRPNLTFSTLTVSNMSPEDSSIYLCSVQTGLLETQYFGPGTRLLVL.

This chain uses TRBV7-2 with TRBJ2-3; the match to TRBD2 covers 8 bases. With V trimmed by 3 bases and J by 6 bases, 14 bases remained unmatched. Germline CDR1 and CDR2: SGHTA and FQGNSA. This CDR3 is 17 amino acids long. CDR3: CASSFGSSGRFLDTQYF. The CDR3 nucleotides read TGTGCCAGCAGCTTCGGTTCGAGCGGGAGATTTTTGGATACGCAGTATTTT. The variable domain in full, completed from reference TRBV7-2 and TRBJ2-3, reads GAGVSQSPSNKVTEKGKDVELRCDPISGHTALYWYRQSLGQGLEFLIYFQGNSAPDKSGLPSDRFSAERTGGSVSTLTIQRTQQEDSAVYLCASSFGSSGRFLDTQYFGPGTRLTVL.

In DNA, the CDR3 is TGTGCCAGCATCCGGCAGCCTAGCTCTGGAAACACCATATATTTT. Translated, it gives CASIRQPSSGNTIYF. The chain is built from TRBV28 and TRBJ1-3; D is unclear. The CDR3 covers 15 residues. V lost 7 bases, J lost 0 bases, and 13 bases lay in between. CDR1 MDHEN and CDR2 SYDVKM come from the germline V gene.

This clone has a single count. The chain links TRBV7-2 to TRBJ1-3, with 7 bases fitting TRBD1. The V segment lost 2 bases and the J segment 0 bases; nucleotides outside the gene matches: 7. The CDR3 runs 17 residues. Germline V gives CDR1 SGHTA, CDR2 FQGNSA. CDR3 DNA: TGTGCCAGCAGCTTAATCGCAGGGGGAGTCTCTGGAAACACCATATATTTT. It yields the protein CASSLIAGGVSGNTIYF.

The chain has TRBV4-1 and TRBJ1-1; the D is unclear. CDR3 length equals 14 residues. Germline V lookup: CDR1 MGHRA, CDR2 YSYEKL. Trimming pared 1 base from V and 10 bases from J, leaving 16 bases between. The chain's CDR3 is CASSQVVTPRGAFF. CDR3 bases: TGCGCCAGCAGCCAAGTTGTGACTCCCCGGGGAGCTTTCTTT.

CDR3 DNA sequence: TGTGCCAGCAGTTTAGAACAGGGGTTTCAGCCCCAGCATTTT. Its protein is CASSLEQGFQPQHF. The chain couples TRBV28 to TRBJ1-5; 7 bases agree with TRBD1. The CDR3 extends over 14 amino acids. The germline V gene encodes CDR1 MDHEN and CDR2 SYDVKM. V shed 2 bases, J shed 6 bases, and the junction held 4 bases outside the gene matches.

The V and J genes are TRBV19 and TRBJ1-1; D is uncertain. Germline CDR1 reads LNHDA; CDR2 reads SQIVND (reference sequence). The V gene lost 3 bases and the J gene lost 5 bases, with 16 bases spanning the gap. The CDR3 spans 15 residues. The chain's CDR3 is CASSINGDGGTEAFF. The CDR3 DNA is TGTGCCAGTAGTATCAACGGGGATGGCGGGACTGAAGCTTTCTTT.

The V and J genes are TRBV12-3 or TRBV12-4 and TRBJ1-4; weak D call: TRBD1 (6 bases). Trimming removed 3 bases at V and 14 bases at J, with 13 bases between. The CDR3 is 12 amino acids. CDR3 region: CASSFSWGRLFF. The CDR3 DNA reads TGTGCCAGCAGTTTTAGTTGGGGGCGGCTGTTTTTT.

This sequence joins TRBV12-5 and TRBJ2-1; D possibly corresponds to TRBD1 (5 bases). CDR1 and CDR2 from the germline V gene are LGHNT and FRNRAP. V was pared by 5 bases and J by 7 bases, with 15 bases between. The CDR3 covers 14 residues. CDR3 loop: CASGTSQGRNEQFF. CDR3 nucleotides: TGTGCTAGTGGTACCAGTCAGGGCCGAAATGAGCAGTTCTTC.

The chain links TRBV6-1 to TRBJ2-7, with 7 positions matching TRBD1. Germline trimming cut 4 bases from V and 4 bases from J; bases unmatched to any gene: 13. Looked up from germline, CDR1 is MNHNS and CDR2 is SASEGT. This CDR3 region has 16 residues. CDR3 coding DNA: TGTGCCAGCAGTGGAGGTTTCGGACAGGCCACGTACGAGCAGTACTTC. Translation gives CASSGGFGQATYEQYF.

The chain employs TRBV11-3 and TRBJ2-7; TRBD1 is a possible D gene (5 bases). This CDR3 spans 13 amino acids. V dropped 5 bases and J dropped 2 bases, with 10 bases sitting between them. Per the germline V gene, CDR1 is SGHNT and CDR2 is YENEEA. CDR3 sequence reads: CASSAGSPYEQYF. The CDR3 region has the DNA TGTGCCAGCAGCGCAGGGTCACCCTACGAGCAGTACTTC.

The rearrangement links TRBV2 to TRBJ1-2; 7 bases are a match to TRBD1. The CDR3 has 13 amino acids. Germline V gene lookup returns CDR1 SNHLY and CDR2 FYNNEI. Trimming removed 4 bases from V and 4 bases from J; junction bases left unmatched: 3. This CDR3 is CASSGQGPYGYTF. CDR3 nucleotides: TGTGCCAGCAGTGGACAGGGTCCCTATGGCTACACCTTC.

The rearrangement links TRBV25-1 to TRBJ1-2, with 8 bases identical to TRBD1. Trimming cost V 9 bases and J 6 bases; bases outside gene matches: 9. Germline assignment: CDR1 MGHDK and CDR2 SYGVNS. The CDR3 loop spans 13 amino acids. The CDR3 here is CASSVPGGHGYTF. The DNA for the CDR3 is TGTGCCAGTTCCGTCCCAGGGGGCCATGGCTACACCTTC.

The chain employs TRBV21-1 and TRBJ2-7; the D call of TRBD2 is as the table states it, not checked on the DNA. TRBV21-1 is a pseudogene segment. The CDR3 has 15 amino acids. CDR3: CASRNKAGATHEQYF. As DNA, the CDR3 is TGTGCCAGCAGGAACAAAGCGGGAGCAACCCACGAGCAGTACTTC.

The chain combines TRBV5-4 with TRBJ2-3; the D is unclear. V was pared by 4 bases and J by 4 bases, with 10 bases between. The germline CDR1 and CDR2 sequences are SGHNT and YYREEE (reference sequence). The CDR3 is made up of 13 amino acids. CDR3 nucleotides: TGTGCCAGCAGCCCCGTCTCCGCAGATACGCAGTATTTT. Its translation: CASSPVSADTQYF.

The chain joins TRBV19 to TRBJ1-1, with D possibly TRBD1 on 6 matching bases. The CDR3 sequence is 14 residues long. Germline V CDR1 and CDR2: LNHDA, SQIVND (reference sequence). V gave up 4 bases and J gave up 4 bases, with 13 bases separating them. The CDR3: CASSTSFRGTEAFF. CDR3 coding DNA: TGTGCCAGTAGTACGAGTTTCAGGGGCACTGAAGCTTTCTTT.

The chain joins TRBV27 to TRBJ2-7; 7 nucleotides line up with TRBD2. The CDR3 has 13 amino acids. V lost 8 bases to trimming and J lost 6 bases; unmatched junction nucleotides: 10. The germline V gene encodes CDR1 MNHEY and CDR2 SMNVEV (reference sequence). This CDR3 is CASWGGFGGEQYF. CDR3 sequence (DNA): TGTGCCAGCTGGGGGGGATTCGGGGGCGAGCAGTACTTC.

The CDR3 bases are TGTGCCAGCAGTTACTCCCTAAGGGGGCCCAATCAGCCCCAGCATTTT. Amino acids: CASSYSLRGPNQPQHF. This chain uses TRBV6-2 or TRBV6-3 with TRBJ1-5; 7 bases fit TRBD1. The V gene's germline CDR1 is MNHEY and CDR2 SVGEGT. The CDR3 has 16 amino acids. Germline trimming cut 0 bases from V and 3 bases from J; bases unmatched to any gene: 5.

This clone has more than one count but fewer than ten. Written as DNA, the CDR3 is TGTGCCAGTAGTATTGGGACAGGGGGTTCACCCCTCCACTTT. Amino acids: CASSIGTGGSPLHF. This rearrangement joins TRBV19 to TRBJ1-6; 11 bases align to TRBD1. The J segment lost 9 bases and the V segment lost 3 bases, leaving 1 base of the junction unmatched. Germline values: CDR1 LNHDA, CDR2 SQIVND (reference sequence). The CDR3 has 14 residues.

This clone was detected only once. This chain joins TRBV11-2 and TRBJ2-7; 8 bases agree with TRBD1. Germline-derived CDR1 and CDR2 are SGHAT and FQNNGV. With 4 bases clipped from V and 2 bases from J, the junction kept 7 bases outside the gene matches. This CDR3 has 15 amino acids. The CDR3 sequence: CASSSRDRLAYEQYF. The CDR3 DNA reads as TGTGCCAGCAGCTCCCGGGACAGGCTTGCCTACGAGCAGTACTTC.

V usage is TRBV5-1 and J usage is TRBJ1-1, with D perhaps TRBD1 (6 bases). CDR3 length: 13 amino acids. The germline gives CDR1 SGHRS, CDR2 YFSETQ. The V gene lost 2 bases and the J gene lost 8 bases, with 13 bases spanning the gap. The CDR3 DNA reads as TGCGCCAGCAGCTTCCGGGACAATGGAGAAGCTTTCTTT. Protein: CASSFRDNGEAFF.

The chain employs TRBV6-4 and TRBJ2-3; 8 nucleotides line up with TRBD1. With 6 bases clipped from V and 0 bases from J, the junction kept 2 bases outside the gene matches. Germline V gene lookup returns CDR1 MRHNA and CDR2 SNTAGT. This CDR3 contains 14 residues. This CDR3 is CASSQGASTDTQYF. In nucleotides, the CDR3 is TGTGCCAGCAGCCAGGGGGCGAGCACAGATACGCAGTATTTT.